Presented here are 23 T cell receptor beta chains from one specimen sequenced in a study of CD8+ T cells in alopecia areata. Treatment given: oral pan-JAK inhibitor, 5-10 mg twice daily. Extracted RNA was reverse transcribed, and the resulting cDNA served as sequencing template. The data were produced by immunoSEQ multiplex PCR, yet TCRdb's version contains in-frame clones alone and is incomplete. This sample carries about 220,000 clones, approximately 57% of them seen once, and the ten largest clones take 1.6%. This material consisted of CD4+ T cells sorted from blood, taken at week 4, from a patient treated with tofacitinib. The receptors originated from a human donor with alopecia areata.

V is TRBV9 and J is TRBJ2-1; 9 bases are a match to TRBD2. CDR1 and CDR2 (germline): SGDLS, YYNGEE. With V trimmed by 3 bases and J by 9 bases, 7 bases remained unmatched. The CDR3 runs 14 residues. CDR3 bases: TGTGCCAGCAGCGCGACTAGCGGCCTGGGTGAGCAGTTCTTC. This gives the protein CASSATSGLGEQFF.

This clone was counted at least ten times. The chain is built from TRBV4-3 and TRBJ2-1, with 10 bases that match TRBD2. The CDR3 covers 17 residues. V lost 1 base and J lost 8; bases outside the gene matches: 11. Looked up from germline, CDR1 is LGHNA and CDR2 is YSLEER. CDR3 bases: TGCGCCAGCAGCCAAGGGGCGGTAGCGGGGGGAGGGCATGAGCAGTTCTTC. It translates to CASSQGAVAGGGHEQFF.

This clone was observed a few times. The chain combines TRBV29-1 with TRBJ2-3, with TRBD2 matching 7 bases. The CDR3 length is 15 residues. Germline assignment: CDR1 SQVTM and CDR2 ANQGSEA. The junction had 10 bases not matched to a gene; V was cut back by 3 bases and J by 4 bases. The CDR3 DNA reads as TGCAGCGTTGATCAGGGACTAAGCGGTTCAGATACGCAGTATTTT. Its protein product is CSVDQGLSGSDTQYF.

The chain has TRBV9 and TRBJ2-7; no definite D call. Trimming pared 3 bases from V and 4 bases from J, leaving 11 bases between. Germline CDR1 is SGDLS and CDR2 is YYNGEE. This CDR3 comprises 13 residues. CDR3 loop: CASSGTPAYEQYF. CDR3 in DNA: TGTGCCAGCAGCGGGACCCCGGCGTACGAGCAGTACTTC.

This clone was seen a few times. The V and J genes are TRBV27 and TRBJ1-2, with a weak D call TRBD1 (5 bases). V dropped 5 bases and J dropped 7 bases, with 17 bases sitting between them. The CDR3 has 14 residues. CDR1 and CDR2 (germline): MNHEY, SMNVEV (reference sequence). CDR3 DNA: TGTGCCAGCAGTCTTTCCCCTCAGGGTGGTGGCTACACCTTC. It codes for CASSLSPQGGGYTF.

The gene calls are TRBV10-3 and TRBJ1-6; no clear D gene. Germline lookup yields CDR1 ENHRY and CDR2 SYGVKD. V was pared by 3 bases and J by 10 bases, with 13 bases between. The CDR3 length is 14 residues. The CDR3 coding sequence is TGTGCCATCAGTGATCTACCCTCCGTCTCACCCCTCCACTTT. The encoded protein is CAISDLPSVSPLHF.

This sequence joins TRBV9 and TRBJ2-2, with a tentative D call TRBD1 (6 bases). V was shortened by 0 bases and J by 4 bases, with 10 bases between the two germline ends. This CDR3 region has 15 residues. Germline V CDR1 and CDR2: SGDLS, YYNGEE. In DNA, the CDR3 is TGTGCCAGCAGCGTAGGTCAGGGGAGCACCGGGGAGCTGTTTTTT. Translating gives CASSVGQGSTGELFF.

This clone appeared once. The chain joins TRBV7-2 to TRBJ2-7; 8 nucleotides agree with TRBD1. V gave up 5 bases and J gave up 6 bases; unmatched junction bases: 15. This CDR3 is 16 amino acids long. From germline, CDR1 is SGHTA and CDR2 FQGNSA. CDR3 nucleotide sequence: TGTGCCAGCAGCCGAGGGCTGCCAGGGGGCTTAGGCGAGCAGTACTTC. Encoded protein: CASSRGLPGGLGEQYF.

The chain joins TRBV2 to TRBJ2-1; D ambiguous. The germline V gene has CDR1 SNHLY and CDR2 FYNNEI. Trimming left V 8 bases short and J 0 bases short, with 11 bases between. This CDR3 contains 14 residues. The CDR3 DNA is TGTGCCAGCCGGCCCCTAAGCTCCTACAATGAGCAGTTCTTC. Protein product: CASRPLSSYNEQFF.

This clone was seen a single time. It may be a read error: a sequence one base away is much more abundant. The DNA of the CDR3 is TGTGCCAGCAGGGTACAGGGCAATGAGCAGTTCTTC. It translates to CASRVQGNEQFF. The V and J genes are TRBV2 and TRBJ2-1; a weak D match, TRBD1 (6 bases). Germline V gene lookup returns CDR1 SNHLY and CDR2 FYNNEI. This CDR3 comprises 12 residues. The V end was cut by 6 bases, the J end by 6 bases, with 9 bases between.

In DNA, the CDR3 is TGTGCCAGCAGTGGAATTCTCGGGGGGGCGGGTACAGATACGCAGTATTTT. The encoded protein is CASSGILGGAGTDTQYF. V and J are TRBV25-1 and TRBJ2-3; 8 nucleotides match TRBD2. Trimming removed 4 bases from V and 3 bases from J; junction bases left unmatched: 12. CDR3 size: 17 residues. CDR1 and CDR2 from the germline V gene are MGHDK and SYGVNS.

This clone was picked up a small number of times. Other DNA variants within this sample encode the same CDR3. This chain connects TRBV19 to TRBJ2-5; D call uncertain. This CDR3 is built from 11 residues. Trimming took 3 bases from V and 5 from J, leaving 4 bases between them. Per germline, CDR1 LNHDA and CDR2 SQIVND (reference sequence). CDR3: CASSMEETQYF. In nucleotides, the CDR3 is TGTGCCAGTAGTATGGAGGAGACCCAGTACTTC.

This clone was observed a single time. The CDR3 DNA sequence: TGTGCCTGGACTACGGTAGACAGGGTTGCTTTCTTT. Its translation is CAWTTVDRVAFF. The chain joins TRBV30 to TRBJ1-1, with 7 bases aligning to TRBD1. The CDR3 spans 12 residues. V gave up 4 bases and J gave up 11 bases; unmatched junction bases: 10. The germline V gene has CDR1 GTSNPN and CDR2 SVGIG (reference sequence).

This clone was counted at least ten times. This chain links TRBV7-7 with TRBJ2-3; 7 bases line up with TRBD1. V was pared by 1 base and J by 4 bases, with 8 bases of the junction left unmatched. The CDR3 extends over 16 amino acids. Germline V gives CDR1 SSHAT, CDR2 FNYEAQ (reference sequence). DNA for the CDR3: TGTGCCAGCAGCTTAGGCAGGGGACAGTCAGCAGATACGCAGTATTTT. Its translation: CASSLGRGQSADTQYF.

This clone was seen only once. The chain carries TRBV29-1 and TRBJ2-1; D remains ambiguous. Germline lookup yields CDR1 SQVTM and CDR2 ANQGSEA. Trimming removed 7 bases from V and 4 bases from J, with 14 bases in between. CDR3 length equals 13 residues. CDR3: CSALLANYNEQFF. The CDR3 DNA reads TGCAGCGCTCTCCTCGCCAATTACAATGAGCAGTTCTTC.

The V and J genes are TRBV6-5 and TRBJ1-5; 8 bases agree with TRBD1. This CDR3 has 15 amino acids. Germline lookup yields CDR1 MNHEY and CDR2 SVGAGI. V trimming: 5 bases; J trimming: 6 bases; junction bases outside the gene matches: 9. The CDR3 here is CASSRFGTGAQPQHF. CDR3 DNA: TGTGCCAGCAGTCGGTTTGGGACAGGCGCTCAGCCCCAGCATTTT.

The CDR3 DNA reads TGCGCCAGCAGCTTGGCGAGGGTGTTCCACGAGCAGTACTTC. It translates to CASSLARVFHEQYF. This sequence joins TRBV5-1 and TRBJ2-7, with D perhaps matching TRBD2 (5 bases). This CDR3 spans 14 amino acids. V lost 0 bases and J lost 5, with 12 bases in between. The germline V gene encodes CDR1 SGHRS and CDR2 YFSETQ. Variable domain in full (rest from reference TRBV5-1 and TRBJ2-7): KAGVTQTPRYLIKTRGQQVTLSCSPISGHRSVSWYQQTPGQGLQFLFEYFSETQRNKGNFPGRFSGRQFSNSRSEMNVSTLELGDSALYLCASSLARVFHEQYFGPGTRLTVT.

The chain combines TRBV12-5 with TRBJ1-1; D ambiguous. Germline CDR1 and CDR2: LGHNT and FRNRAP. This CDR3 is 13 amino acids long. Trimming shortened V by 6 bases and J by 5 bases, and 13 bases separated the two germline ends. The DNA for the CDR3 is TGTGCTAGTGGCCTCGGGAGCGGGACTGAAGCTTTCTTT. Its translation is CASGLGSGTEAFF.

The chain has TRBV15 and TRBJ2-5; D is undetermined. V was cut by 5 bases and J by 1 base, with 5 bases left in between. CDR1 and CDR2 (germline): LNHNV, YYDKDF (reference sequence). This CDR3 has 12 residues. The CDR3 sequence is CATSGPQETQYF. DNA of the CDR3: TGTGCCACCAGCGGACCCCAAGAGACCCAGTACTTC.

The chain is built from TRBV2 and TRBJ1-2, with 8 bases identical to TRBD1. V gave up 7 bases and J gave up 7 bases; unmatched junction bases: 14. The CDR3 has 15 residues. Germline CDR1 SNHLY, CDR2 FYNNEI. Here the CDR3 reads CASTRPGQVSTGYTF. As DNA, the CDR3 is TGTGCCAGCACTAGACCGGGACAGGTTTCGACTGGCTACACCTTC. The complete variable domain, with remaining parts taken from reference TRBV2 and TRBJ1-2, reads EPEVTQTPSHQVTQMGQEVILRCVPISNHLYFYWYRQILGQKVEFLVSFYNNEISEKSEIFDDQFSVERPDGSNFTLKIRSTKLEDSAMYFCASTRPGQVSTGYTFGSGTRLTVV.

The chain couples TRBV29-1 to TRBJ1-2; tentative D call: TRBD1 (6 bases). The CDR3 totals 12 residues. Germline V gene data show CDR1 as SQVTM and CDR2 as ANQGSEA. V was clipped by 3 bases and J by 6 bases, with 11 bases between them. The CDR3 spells CSVDDRKNGYTF. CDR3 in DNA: TGCAGCGTTGATGACAGGAAAAATGGCTACACCTTC.

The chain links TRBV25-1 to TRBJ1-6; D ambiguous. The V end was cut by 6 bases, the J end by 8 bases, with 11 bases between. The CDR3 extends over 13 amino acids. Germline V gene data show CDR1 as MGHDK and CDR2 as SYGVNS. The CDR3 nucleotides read TGTGCCAGCAGGTCCCGGAGGGATTCACCCCTCCACTTT. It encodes CASRSRRDSPLHF.

The CDR3 DNA follows: TGTGCCAGCAGCACCCAGACAGGAAAACAAGAGACCCAGTACTTC. Encoded protein: CASSTQTGKQETQYF. The chain couples TRBV7-7 to TRBJ2-5, with D possibly being TRBD1 (6 bases). Germline lookup yields CDR1 SSHAT and CDR2 FNYEAQ (reference sequence). The CDR3 extends over 15 amino acids. The germline V and J ends were trimmed by 5 bases and 2 bases, with 15 bases remaining between them. Supplemented by reference TRBV7-7 and TRBJ2-5, the full variable domain reads GAGVSQSPRYKVTKRGQDVTLRCDPISSHATLYWYQQALGQGPEFLTYFNYEAQPDKSGLPSDRFSAERPEGSISTLTIQRTEQRDSAMYRCASSTQTGKQETQYFGPGTRLLVL.